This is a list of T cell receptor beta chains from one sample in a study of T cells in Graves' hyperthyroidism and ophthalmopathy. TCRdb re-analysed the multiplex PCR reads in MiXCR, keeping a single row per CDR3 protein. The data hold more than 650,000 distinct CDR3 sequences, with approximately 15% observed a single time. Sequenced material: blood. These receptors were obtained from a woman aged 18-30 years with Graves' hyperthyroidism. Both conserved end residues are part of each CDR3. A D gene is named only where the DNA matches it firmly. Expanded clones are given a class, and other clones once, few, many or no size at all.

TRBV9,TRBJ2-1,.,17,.,CASSFSPGRRSYNEQFF,TGTGCCAGCAGCTTTTCTCCGGGACGACGCTCCTACAATGAGCAGTTCTTC
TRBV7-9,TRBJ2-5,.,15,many,CASSLGPSLQETQYF,TGTGCCAGCAGCTTAGGCCCCAGCCTACAAGAGACCCAGTACTTC
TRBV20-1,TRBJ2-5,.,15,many,CSASQGLRQGGTQYF,TGCAGTGCTAGTCAGGGCTTGAGGCAGGGAGGGACCCAGTACTTC
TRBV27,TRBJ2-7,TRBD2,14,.,CASSAGTSGTEQYF,TGTGCCAGCAGTGCCGGGACTAGCGGGACAGAGCAGTACTTC
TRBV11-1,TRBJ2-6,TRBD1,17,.,CASSLEFRGGQFNVLTF,TGTGCCAGCAGCTTAGAGTTCAGAGGGGGACAGTTCAACGTCCTGACTTTC
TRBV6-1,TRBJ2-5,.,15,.,CASSEAPSGSETQYF,TGTGCCAGCAGTGAAGCGCCTTCAGGGTCGGAGACCCAGTACTTC
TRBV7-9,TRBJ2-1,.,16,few,CASSLGEGATYNEQFF,TGTGCCAGCAGCTTAGGGGAGGGGGCCACCTACAATGAGCAGTTCTTC
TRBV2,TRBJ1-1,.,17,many,CASSEVPLGGARTEAFF,TGTGCCAGCAGTGAAGTCCCGCTGGGGGGGGCGAGAACTGAAGCTTTCTTT
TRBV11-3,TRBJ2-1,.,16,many,CASRGQRDTSYNEQFF,TGTGCCAGCAGAGGCCAAAGGGACACCTCATACAATGAGCAGTTCTTC
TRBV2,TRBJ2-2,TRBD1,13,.,CASGGQGAGELFF,TGTGCCAGCGGTGGACAGGGAGCCGGGGAGCTGTTTTTT
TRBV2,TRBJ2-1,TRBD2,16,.,CASSENPGLAYSEQFF,TGTGCCAGCAGTGAAAACCCGGGACTAGCGTATAGTGAGCAGTTCTTC
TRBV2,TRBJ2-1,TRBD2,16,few,CASRRLTTSAPNEQFF,TGTGCCAGCAGACGACTGACTACTAGCGCGCCGAATGAGCAGTTCTTC
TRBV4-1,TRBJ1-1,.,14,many,CASSQDRGPTEAFF,TGCGCCAGCAGCCAAGATCGGGGTCCGACTGAAGCTTTCTTT
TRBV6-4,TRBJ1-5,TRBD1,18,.,CASTFGIPGTGEDQPQHF,TGTGCCAGCACCTTTGGGATCCCCGGGACAGGGGAAGATCAGCCCCAGCATTTT
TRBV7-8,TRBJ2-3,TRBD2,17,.,CASSLGIAGQITDTQYF,TGTGCCAGCAGCTTAGGGATAGCGGGCCAAATCACAGATACGCAGTATTTT
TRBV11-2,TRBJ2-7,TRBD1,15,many,CASSRGQGNSYEQYF,TGTGCCAGCAGCCGTGGACAGGGCAACTCCTACGAGCAGTACTTC
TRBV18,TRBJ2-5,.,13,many,CASSSTRQETQYF,TGTGCCAGCTCGTCGACACGACAAGAGACCCAGTACTTC
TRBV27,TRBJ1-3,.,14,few,CASSLAATGNTIYF,TGTGCCAGCTCCTTGGCGGCCACGGGAAACACCATATATTTT
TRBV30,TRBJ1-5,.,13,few,CAWDRGEGQPQHF,TGTGCCTGGGATCGGGGGGAGGGTCAGCCCCAGCATTTT
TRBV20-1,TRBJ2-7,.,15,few,CSARAVNGGLNEQYF,TGCAGTGCTAGAGCAGTCAACGGGGGCCTGAACGAGCAGTACTTC
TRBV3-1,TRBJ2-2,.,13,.,CASFEQGTGELFF,TGTGCCAGTTTCGAACAGGGTACCGGGGAGCTGTTTTTT
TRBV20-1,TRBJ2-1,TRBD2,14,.,CSARAGGFSYEQFF,TGCAGTGCTAGAGCGGGGGGGTTCTCCTACGAGCAGTTCTTC
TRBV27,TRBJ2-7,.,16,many,CASSSYHPSESYEQYF,TGTGCCAGCAGTTCCTACCATCCTTCAGAGTCCTACGAGCAGTACTTC
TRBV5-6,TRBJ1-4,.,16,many,CASSLVLGEGNEKLFF,TGTGCCAGCAGCTTGGTTTTGGGGGAAGGCAATGAAAAACTGTTTTTT
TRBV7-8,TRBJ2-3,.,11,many,CASSFGYTQYF,TGTGCCAGCAGCTTTGGGTATACGCAGTATTTT
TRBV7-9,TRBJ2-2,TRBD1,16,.,CASSLGGGAVTGELFF,TGTGCCAGCAGCTTAGGAGGGGGCGCCGTCACCGGGGAGCTGTTTTTT
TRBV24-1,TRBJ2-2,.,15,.,CATSDVVLNTGELFF,TGTGCCACCAGTGATGTGGTTTTGAACACCGGGGAGCTGTTTTTT
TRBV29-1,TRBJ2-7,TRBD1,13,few,CSVPGTDPREQYF,TGCAGCGTGCCCGGGACAGATCCTCGCGAGCAGTACTTC
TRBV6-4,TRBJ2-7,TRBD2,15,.,CASSVASGSIHEQYF,TGTGCCAGCAGTGTTGCTAGCGGGAGTATCCACGAGCAGTACTTC
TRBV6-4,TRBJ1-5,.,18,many,CASSDPDSPHSVHQPQHF,TGTGCCAGCAGTGACCCTGACTCTCCCCACTCGGTTCATCAGCCCCAGCATTTT
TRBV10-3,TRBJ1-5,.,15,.,CAISESGNSNQPQHF,TGTGCCATCAGTGAGTCAGGTAACAGCAATCAGCCCCAGCATTTT
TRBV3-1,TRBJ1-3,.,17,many,CASSQELYSSIGNTIYF,TGTGCCAGCAGCCAAGAACTCTACAGCTCAATTGGAAACACCATATATTTT
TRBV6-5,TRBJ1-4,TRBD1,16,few,CASSYGTGVRDEKLFF,TGTGCCAGCAGTTACGGAACAGGGGTGAGAGATGAAAAACTGTTTTTT
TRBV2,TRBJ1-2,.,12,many,CASSAFTYGYTF,TGTGCCAGCAGTGCCTTTACCTATGGCTACACCTTC
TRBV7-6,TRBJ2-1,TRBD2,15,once,CASSFGGRAVNEQFF,TGTGCCAGCAGCTTCGGCGGGAGAGCGGTCAATGAGCAGTTCTTC
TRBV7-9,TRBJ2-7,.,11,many,CASSPGLEQYF,TGTGCCAGCAGCCCGGGGCTCGAGCAGTACTTC
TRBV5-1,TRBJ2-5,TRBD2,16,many,CASSLAGVRGQETQYF,TGCGCCAGCAGCCTAGCGGGAGTAAGGGGACAAGAGACCCAGTACTTC
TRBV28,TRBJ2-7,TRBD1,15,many,CASSTIGQGHYEQYF,TGTGCCAGCAGTACTATCGGACAGGGGCACTACGAGCAGTACTTC
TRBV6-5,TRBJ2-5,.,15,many,CASSYGWTAQETQYF,TGTGCCAGCAGTTACGGATGGACAGCTCAAGAGACCCAGTACTTC
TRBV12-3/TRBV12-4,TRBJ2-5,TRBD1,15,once,CASSVEQGLWETQYF,TGTGCCAGCAGCGTAGAACAGGGGTTATGGGAGACCCAGTACTTC
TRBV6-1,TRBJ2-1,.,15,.,CATPPRTSGANEQFF,TGTGCCACTCCGCCTCGGACCTCGGGGGCGAATGAGCAGTTCTTC
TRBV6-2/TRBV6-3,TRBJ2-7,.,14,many,CASSLYTVPYEQYF,TGTGCCAGCAGTCTTTACACGGTCCCCTACGAGCAGTACTTC
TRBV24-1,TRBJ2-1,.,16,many,CATSDPAGTEQDEQFF,TGTGCCACCAGTGATCCGGCCGGGACGGAGCAGGATGAGCAGTTCTTC
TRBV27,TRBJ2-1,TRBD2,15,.,CASSFLGGSHNEQFF,TGTGCCAGCAGTTTTTTGGGGGGGTCCCACAATGAGCAGTTCTTC